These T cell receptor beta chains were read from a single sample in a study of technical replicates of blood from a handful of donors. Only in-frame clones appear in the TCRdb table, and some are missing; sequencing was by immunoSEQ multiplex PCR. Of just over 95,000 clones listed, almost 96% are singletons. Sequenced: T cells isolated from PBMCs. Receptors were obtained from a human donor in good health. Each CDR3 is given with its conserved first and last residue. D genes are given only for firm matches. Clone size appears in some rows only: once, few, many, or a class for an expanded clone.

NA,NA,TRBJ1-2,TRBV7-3,TGTGCCAGCAGCTTTGAACTCTATGGCTACACCTTC,CASSFELYGYTF
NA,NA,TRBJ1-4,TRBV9,TGTGCCAGCAGCGTAGGGACACTACACGCAACTAATGAAAAACTGTTTTTT,CASSVGTLHATNEKLFF
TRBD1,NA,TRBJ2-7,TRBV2,TGTGCCAGCAGTGGGGACAGGGGTAGCCACGAGCAGTACTTC,CASSGDRGSHEQYF
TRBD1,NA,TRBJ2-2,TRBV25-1,TGTGCCAGCAGTGTGGGACAGAGAGGCACCGGGGAGCTGTTTTTT,CASSVGQRGTGELFF
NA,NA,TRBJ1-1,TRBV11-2,TGTGCCAGCAGCTCGTCCGGGACACCAGAAGCTTTCTTT,CASSSSGTPEAFF
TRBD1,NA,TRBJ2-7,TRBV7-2,TGTGCCAGCAGCTTAGCGCCGGGACAGGGGGCCGACGAGCAGTACTTC,CASSLAPGQGADEQYF
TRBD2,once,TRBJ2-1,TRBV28,TGTGCCAGCAGTTTGGCAAGGACTAGCTTTTATGAGCAGTTCTTC,CASSLARTSFYEQFF
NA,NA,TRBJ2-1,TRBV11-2,TGTGCCAGCAGCTTAGAGGTGAGCTCCTACAATGAGCAGTTCTTC,CASSLEVSSYNEQFF
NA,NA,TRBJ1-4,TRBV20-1,TGCAGTGCTACTCAGGGAGGAAAACTGTTTTTT,CSATQGGKLFF
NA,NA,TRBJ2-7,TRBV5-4,TGTGCCAGCAGCTGCCGGGACTTCAACTGCGAGCAGTACTTC,CASSCRDFNCEQYF
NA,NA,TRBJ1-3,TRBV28,TGTGCCAGCAGTTCGGGAAGTTTATCTGGAAACACCATATATTTT,CASSSGSLSGNTIYF
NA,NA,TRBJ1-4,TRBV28,TGTGCCAGCAGTTTTCCAGACAGATCCAGAACTAATGAAAAACTGTTTTTT,CASSFPDRSRTNEKLFF
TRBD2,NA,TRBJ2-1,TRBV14,TGTGCCAGCAGCCAAGGTTTCTCTAGCGGGAGTGGAGATGAGCAGTTCTTC,CASSQGFSSGSGDEQFF
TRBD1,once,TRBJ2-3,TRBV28,TGTGCCAGCAGTTTATCCCGGACAGGTGAAAATACGCAGTATTTT,CASSLSRTGENTQYF
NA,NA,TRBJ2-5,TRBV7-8,TGTGCCAGCAGCTTAGCCGACAGGCACGGAGAGACCCAGTACTTC,CASSLADRHGETQYF
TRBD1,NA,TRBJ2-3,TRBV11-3,TGTGCCAGCAGCCCGGACAGGGGGTGGGATACGCAGTATTTT,CASSPDRGWDTQYF
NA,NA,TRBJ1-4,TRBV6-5,TGTGCCACCCGTAAGGGGCATAATGAAAAACTGTTTTTT,CATRKGHNEKLFF
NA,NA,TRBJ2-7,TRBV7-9,TGTGCCAGCAGTCGTCAGAGCGACGAGCAGTACTTC,CASSRQSDEQYF
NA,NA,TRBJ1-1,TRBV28,TGTGCCAGCAGTTTATGGGTGGGGCACACTGAAGCTTTCTTT,CASSLWVGHTEAFF
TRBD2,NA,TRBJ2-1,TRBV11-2,TGTGCCAGCAGCTTAGAAGCCCTAGCGGGAGGGCGGCAGTTCTTC,CASSLEALAGGRQFF
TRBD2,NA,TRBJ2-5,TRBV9,TGTGCCAGCAACACCCGAGCGGGACTAGCGGAACTCCAAGAGACCCAGTACTTC,CASNTRAGLAELQETQYF
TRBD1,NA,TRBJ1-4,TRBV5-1,TGCGCCAGCAGCTCTGGACAGGGAGGAGAAAAACTGTTTTTT,CASSSGQGGEKLFF
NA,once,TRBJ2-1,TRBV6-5,TGTGCCAGCAGTTACATCAGTGAGCAGTTCTTC,CASSYISEQFF
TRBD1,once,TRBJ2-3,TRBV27,TGTGCCAGCAAGGGGGGACAGGGCACAGATACGCAGTATTTT,CASKGGQGTDTQYF
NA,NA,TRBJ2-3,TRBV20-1,TGCAGTGCCACCGACCCCGGGACGCAGTATTTT,CSATDPGTQYF
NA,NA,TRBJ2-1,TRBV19,TGTGCCAGTAGTATAGGGGAACAGGAAGGGGAGCAGTTCTTC,CASSIGEQEGEQFF
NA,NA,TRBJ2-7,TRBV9,TGTGCCAGCAGCGTAACGGGCTCCTACGAGCAGTACTTC,CASSVTGSYEQYF
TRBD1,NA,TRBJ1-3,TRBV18,TGTGCCAGCTCACCATACGGGACAGGGGATGGAAACACCATATATTTT,CASSPYGTGDGNTIYF
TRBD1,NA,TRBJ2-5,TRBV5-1,TGCGCCAGCAGCCTGCCCACAGGGGAAGGGCAAGAGACCCAGTACTTC,CASSLPTGEGQETQYF
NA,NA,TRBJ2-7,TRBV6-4,TGTGCCAGCAGTGATAGGGGGACCGCAACCTACGAGCAGTACTTC,CASSDRGTATYEQYF
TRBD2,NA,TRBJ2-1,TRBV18,TGTGCCAGCTCATCGACTAGCGACGATGAGCAGTTCTTC,CASSSTSDDEQFF
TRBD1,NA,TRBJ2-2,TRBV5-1,TGCGCCAGCAGCTCGGGACAGGTGAACACCGGGGAGCTGTTTTTT,CASSSGQVNTGELFF
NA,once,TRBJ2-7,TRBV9,TGTGCCAGCAGCCTCGGCCCCGGCCGGGATTCCTACGAGCAGTACTTC,CASSLGPGRDSYEQYF
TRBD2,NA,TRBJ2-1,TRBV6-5,TGTGCCAGCAGTTACTCCCCAGCGGGAGTACGTGAGCAGTTCTTC,CASSYSPAGVREQFF
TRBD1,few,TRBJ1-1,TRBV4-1,TGCGCCAGCAGCCAAGGCTGGACAGGGGTGGGGACTGAAGCTTTCTTT,CASSQGWTGVGTEAFF
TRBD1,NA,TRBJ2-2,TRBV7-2,TGTGCCAGCAGCGCGGGCGGCTACAGGGGGACCGGGGAGCTGTTTTTT,CASSAGGYRGTGELFF
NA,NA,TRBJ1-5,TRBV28,TGTGCCAGCAGTTTAGGGACAAGGGTGGCTGGCAATCAGCCCCAGCATTTT,CASSLGTRVAGNQPQHF
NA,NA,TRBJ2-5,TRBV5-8,TGTGCCAGCAGCACTAGGGGGTCCCGAGGAGAGACCCAGTACTTC,CASSTRGSRGETQYF
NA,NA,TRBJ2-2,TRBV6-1,TGTGCCAGCGTCGGGAACGGGGAGCTGTTTTTT,CASVGNGELFF
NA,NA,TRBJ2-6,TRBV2,TGTGCCAGCAGTGACTCGGCAGGGTCCCTCTCTGGGGCCAACGTCCTGACTTTC,CASSDSAGSLSGANVLTF
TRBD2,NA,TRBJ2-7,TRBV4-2,TGTGCCAGCAGCCAAGAAGGACTAGCGGGGAGGTACGAGCAGTACTTC,CASSQEGLAGRYEQYF
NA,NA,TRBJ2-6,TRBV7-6,TGTGCCAGCAGCTTAGCGGCGTTGGATGGGCACGACCTCTCTGGGGCCAACGTCCTGACTTTC,CASSLAALDGHDLSGANVLTF
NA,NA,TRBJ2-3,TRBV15,TGTGCCACCAGCAGGGGGAGATGGGGAGAAGATACGCAGTATTTT,CATSRGRWGEDTQYF
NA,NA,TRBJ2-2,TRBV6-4,TGTGCCAGCAGTGATTTGGCTAGAAGTACCGGGGAGCTGTTTTTT,CASSDLARSTGELFF
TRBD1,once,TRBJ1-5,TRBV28,TGTGCCTCCCTACAGGGGGATCAGCCCCAGCATTTT,CASLQGDQPQHF
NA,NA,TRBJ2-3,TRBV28,TGTGCCAGCAGTTTCCAGGGAAGGACAGATACGCAGTATTTT,CASSFQGRTDTQYF
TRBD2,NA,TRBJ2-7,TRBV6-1,TGTGCCAGCAGTGAAGCGGGGGCTAGCGGGACCTACGAGCAGTACTTC,CASSEAGASGTYEQYF
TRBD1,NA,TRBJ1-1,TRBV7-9,TGTGCCAGCAGCCCGCAGGGGGCGCAAAACACTGAAGCTTTCTTT,CASSPQGAQNTEAFF
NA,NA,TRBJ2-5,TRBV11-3,TGTGCCAGCAGCCGACTGTCGGGCCAAGAGACCCAGTACTTC,CASSRLSGQETQYF
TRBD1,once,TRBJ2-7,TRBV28,TGTGCCAGCAGTTTATCAGGGGGAATAACCTACGAGCAGTACTTC,CASSLSGGITYEQYF
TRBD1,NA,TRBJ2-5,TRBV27,TGTGCCAGCACCTCAATAGGGACAGGGCGAGAGACCCAGTACTTC,CASTSIGTGRETQYF
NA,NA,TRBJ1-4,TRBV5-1,TGCGCCAGCAGCGGGGGCGGGTATACTAATGAAAAACTGTTTTTT,CASSGGGYTNEKLFF
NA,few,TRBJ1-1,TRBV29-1,TGCAGCGGAGAAGAGGGGAGCACTGAAGCTTTCTTT,CSGEEGSTEAFF
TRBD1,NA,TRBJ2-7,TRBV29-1,TGCAGCGCTGGGACAGGCTTCTCCTACGAGCAGTACTTC,CSAGTGFSYEQYF